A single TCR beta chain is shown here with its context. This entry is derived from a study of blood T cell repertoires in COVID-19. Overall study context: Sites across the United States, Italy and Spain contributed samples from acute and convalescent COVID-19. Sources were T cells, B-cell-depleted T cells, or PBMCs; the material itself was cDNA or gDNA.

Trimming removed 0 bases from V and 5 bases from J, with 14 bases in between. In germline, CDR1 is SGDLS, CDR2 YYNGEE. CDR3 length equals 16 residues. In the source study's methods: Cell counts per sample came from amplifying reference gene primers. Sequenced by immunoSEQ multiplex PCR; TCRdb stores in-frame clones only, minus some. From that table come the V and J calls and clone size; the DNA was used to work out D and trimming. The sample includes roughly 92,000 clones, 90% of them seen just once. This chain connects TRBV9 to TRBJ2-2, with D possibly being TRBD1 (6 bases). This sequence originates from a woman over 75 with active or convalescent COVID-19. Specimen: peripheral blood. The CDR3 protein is CASSVGPGVVTGELFF. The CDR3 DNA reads TGTGCCAGCAGCGTAGGGCCAGGGGTGGTTACCGGGGAGCTGTTTTTT.